This T cell receptor (beta chain) was obtained from a study of identical twins. The ends lost 5 bases at V and 2 bases at J; junction bases unmatched: 2. The germline V gene encodes CDR1 ENHRY and CDR2 SYGVKD. The CDR3 loop spans 14 amino acids. Whole-study results and caveats: With abundant cord blood beta clonotypes, insertions were fewer; memory repertoires showed no such pattern. Excess low generation probability was seen in twin-shared out-of-frame alpha sequences. Cross-sectional statistics underpinned the conclusions; the same donors were not followed.

TCRdb recomputed calls from the 5' RACE reads with MiXCR, one row per CDR3 protein. The repertoire includes around 1.7 million distinct CDR3 sequences, 32% of them detected once, and about 0.25% sits in the top ten. Details on this clonotype: Its antigen is unknown.

Sequencing was performed on cord blood. This chain uses TRBV10-3 with TRBJ1-5; 8 nucleotides line up with TRBD1. This TCR was sampled from a newborn girl in good health. CDR3 sequence (DNA): TGTGCCATCAGTACAGGGGGTCGCAATCAGCCCCAGCATTTT. Protein: CAISTGGRNQPQHF.